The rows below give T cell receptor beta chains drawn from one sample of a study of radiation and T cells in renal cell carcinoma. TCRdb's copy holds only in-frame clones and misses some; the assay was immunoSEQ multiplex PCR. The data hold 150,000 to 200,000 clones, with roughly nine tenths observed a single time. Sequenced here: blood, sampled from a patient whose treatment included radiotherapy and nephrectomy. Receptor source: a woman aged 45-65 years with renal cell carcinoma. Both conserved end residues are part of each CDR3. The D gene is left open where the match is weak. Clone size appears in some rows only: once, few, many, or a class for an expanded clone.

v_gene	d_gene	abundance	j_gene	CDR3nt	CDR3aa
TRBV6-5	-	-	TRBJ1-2	TGTGCCAGCCGAAAGACCGCGGTTAACTATGGCTACACCTTC	CASRKTAVNYGYTF
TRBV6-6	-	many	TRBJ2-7	TGTGCCAGCAGTGGGCGGGAACGGGGCGAGCAGTACTTC	CASSGRERGEQYF
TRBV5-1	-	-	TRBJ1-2	TGCGCCAGCAGCTATGACGAAGACTATGGCTACACCTTC	CASSYDEDYGYTF
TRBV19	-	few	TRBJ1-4	TGTGCCAGTAGTATTAGTACAGGACCAAATGAAAAACTGTTTTTT	CASSISTGPNEKLFF
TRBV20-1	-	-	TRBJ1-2	TGCAGTGACGGCTATGGCTACACCTTC	CSDGYGYTF
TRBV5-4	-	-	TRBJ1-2	TGTGCCAGCAGCTTGGACGGCAGGCACTATGGCTACACCTTC	CASSLDGRHYGYTF
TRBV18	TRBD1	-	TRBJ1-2	TGTGCCAGCTCACCACGGAGCGACAGGGCCAATGGCTACACCTTC	CASSPRSDRANGYTF
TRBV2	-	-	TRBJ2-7	TGTGCCAGCAGTGCCCTCCGGGACACCACAACCCAGTACTTC	CASSALRDTTTQYF
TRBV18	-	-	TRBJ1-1	TGTGCCAGCTCACCAAAGACAGCGAACACTGAAGCTTTCTTT	CASSPKTANTEAFF
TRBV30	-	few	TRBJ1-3	TGTGCCTGGAGCGAACCTCTCTACTCTGGAAACACCATATATTTT	CAWSEPLYSGNTIYF
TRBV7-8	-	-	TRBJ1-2	TGTGCCAGCAGCGTAAACAGGAATACCTACTATGGCTACACCTTC	CASSVNRNTYYGYTF
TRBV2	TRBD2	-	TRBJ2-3	TGTGCCAGCAGTGGAGGGACTAGTAGCACAGATACGCAGTATTTT	CASSGGTSSTDTQYF
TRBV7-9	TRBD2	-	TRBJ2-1	TGTGCCAGCAGAAAATCTAGCGGGGGGGCCGCTAATGAGCAGTTCTTC	CASRKSSGGAANEQFF
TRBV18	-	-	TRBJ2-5	TGTGCCAGCTCACTGGGGGCGTACCAAGAGACCCAGTACTTC	CASSLGAYQETQYF